This TCR beta chain was retrieved from a study of blood T cell repertoires in COVID-19. For the study at large: PBMCs, B-cell-depleted T cells, or T cells were the source of the cDNA or gDNA that made up the material.

CDR3 size: 17 residues. The V gene lost 3 bases and the J gene lost 2 bases, with 14 bases spanning the gap. The germline CDR1 and CDR2 sequences are LGHNA and YNFKEQ. Sequencing used immunoSEQ multiplex PCR; TCRdb keeps in-frame clones, though not all of them. This table has about 140,000 clones, 85% to 90% appearing once. V usage is TRBV4-2 and J usage is TRBJ1-6, with TRBD1 as a possible D gene (6 bases). Source material: peripheral blood. The receptor was derived from a man aged 50 or older with active COVID-19. This CDR3 is CASSHGGRGAYNSPLHF. The CDR3 DNA follows: TGTGCCAGCAGCCATGGCGGCAGGGGTGCCTATAATTCACCCCTCCACTTT.